Only one count was recorded for the clone carrying this T cell receptor beta chain. The sample comes from a study of blood T cell repertoires in COVID-19. The overall study: The United States, Italy and Spain provided the acute and convalescent COVID-19 samples. T cells, B-cell-depleted T cells, or PBMCs supplied cDNA or gDNA.

The germline gives CDR1 MNHEY, CDR2 SVGAGI. V was pared by 4 bases and J by 0 bases, with 5 bases of the junction left unmatched. The CDR3 is 16 residues long. Some clones are missing from TCRdb's copy, which holds only in-frame ones; the method was immunoSEQ multiplex PCR. In the table there are tens of thousands of clones, 70% to 85% of which are singletons. The TCR comes from a woman aged 55-69 years with acute or convalescent COVID-19. The chain carries TRBV6-5 and TRBJ2-1; 8 bases line up with TRBD2. Sequencing used peripheral blood. The CDR3 bases are TGTGCCAGCAGTTCCGCCCTAGCGGGCTCCTACAATGAGCAGTTCTTC. Amino acids: CASSSALAGSYNEQFF.